Shown below are 14 T cell receptor beta chains from a single sample sequenced in a study of blood T cell repertoires in COVID-19. Some clones are missing from TCRdb's copy, which holds only in-frame ones; the method was immunoSEQ multiplex PCR. The table shows about 230,000 clones, with approximately 88% occurring only once. The specimen was peripheral blood. These receptors were obtained from a middle-aged man with acute or convalescent COVID-19.

V gene TRBV28 combines with J gene TRBJ1-2, with D perhaps matching TRBD1 (5 bases). The CDR3 spans 14 residues. The germline CDR1 and CDR2 sequences are MDHEN and SYDVKM. V was trimmed by 3 bases and J by 3 bases, leaving 11 bases between them. CDR3 residues: CASSLGGDHYGYTF. CDR3 coding DNA: TGTGCCAGCAGTTTGGGAGGGGACCACTATGGCTACACCTTC.

The V and J genes are TRBV19 and TRBJ1-2, with D maybe TRBD1 (6 bases). Germline lookup yields CDR1 LNHDA and CDR2 SQIVND (reference sequence). The CDR3 runs to 15 residues. V shed 6 bases and J shed 8 bases, with 22 bases lying between them. The DNA for the CDR3 is TGTGCCAGTAGCGGAACCCCAGGGGAATCGCGGGGCTACACCTTC. It is translated as CASSGTPGESRGYTF. Filled out from reference TRBV19 and TRBJ1-2, the complete variable domain reads DGGITQSPKYLFRKEGQNVTLSCEQNLNHDAMYWYRQDPGQGLRLIYYSQIVNDFQKGDIAEGYSVSREKKESFPLTVTSAQKNPTAFYLCASSGTPGESRGYTFGSGTRLTVV.

The chain recombines TRBV5-5 with TRBJ1-6, with D hard to call. V lost 4 bases to trimming and J lost 0 bases, with 14 bases between them. The CDR3 length is 17 residues. Germline V gives CDR1 SGHKS, CDR2 YYEKEE (reference sequence). In DNA form, the CDR3 reads TGTGCCAGCAGCGTGGACGTCCTGAGCTCCTATAATTCACCCCTCCACTTT. Residues: CASSVDVLSSYNSPLHF. Combining the CDR3 with reference TRBV5-5 and TRBJ1-6 gives the whole variable domain DAGVTQSPTHLIKTRGQQVTLRCSPISGHKSVSWYQQVLGQGPQFIFQYYEKEERGRGNFPDRFSARQFPNYSSELNVNALLLGDSALYLCASSVDVLSSYNSPLHFGNGTRLTVT.

The chain is built from TRBV10-3 and TRBJ2-3; the match to TRBD1 covers 11 bases. CDR1 ENHRY and CDR2 SYGVKD come from the germline V gene. The CDR3 loop spans 16 amino acids. The V and J ends lost 0 bases and 3 bases, in that order; junction bases with no gene match: 2. In DNA, the CDR3 is TGTGCCATCAGTGAGTCAGGGACAGGGGGTACAGATACGCAGTATTTT. It encodes CAISESGTGGTDTQYF.

Only a few counts were recorded for this clone. The CDR3 DNA reads as TGTGCCAGCAGCCCCCTGGGAGGGGTGGTGCAGGCGGATGGCTACACCTTC. Translating it yields CASSPLGGVVQADGYTF. The V and J genes are TRBV5-6 and TRBJ1-2; D possibly corresponds to TRBD1 (5 bases). The CDR3 has 17 residues. The germline V gene has CDR1 SGHDT and CDR2 YYEEEE. V dropped 4 bases and J dropped 6 bases, with 25 bases sitting between them.

The chain is built from TRBV7-2 and TRBJ2-3; perhaps TRBD2 as D (6 bases). V dropped 5 bases and J dropped 1 base, with 19 bases sitting between them. This CDR3 has 17 amino acids. From germline, CDR1 is SGHTA and CDR2 FQGNSA. CDR3 bases: TGTGCCAGCAGCCCCGCTGGGAGGAGGGGTCGCACAGATACGCAGTATTTT. It specifies CASSPAGRRGRTDTQYF.

This clone was detected a few times. This chain connects TRBV5-1 to TRBJ1-1; D may be TRBD1 (6 bases). Per the germline V gene, CDR1 is SGHRS and CDR2 is YFSETQ. V lost 4 bases and J 7 bases, leaving 11 bases between the germline ends. The CDR3 sequence is 12 residues long. CDR3 nucleotides: TGCGCCAGCAGCGGGACATATAATGAAGCTTTCTTT. Translating it yields CASSGTYNEAFF. The full variable domain, rest sourced from reference TRBV5-1 and TRBJ1-1, is KAGVTQTPRYLIKTRGQQVTLSCSPISGHRSVSWYQQTPGQGLQFLFEYFSETQRNKGNFPGRFSGRQFSNSRSEMNVSTLELGDSALYLCASSGTYNEAFFGQGTRLTVV.

The J gene is TRBJ2-3, the V gene TRBV2; 7 nucleotides align to TRBD2. The trim removed 8 bases at V and 6 bases at J, leaving 8 bases unmatched. CDR1 and CDR2 from the germline V gene are SNHLY and FYNNEI. The CDR3 runs to 13 residues. The CDR3: CASSLADFDTQYF. CDR3 sequence (DNA): TGTGCCAGCTCGCTAGCGGACTTTGATACGCAGTATTTT.

The V and J genes are TRBV19 and TRBJ1-1, with TRBD1 as a possible D gene (5 bases). Germline CDR1 is LNHDA and CDR2 is SQIVND (reference sequence). The CDR3 is 14 amino acids. V lost 7 bases, J lost 0 bases, and 12 bases lay in between. The CDR3 coding sequence is TGTGCCAGTACCGCCGACAGCTTGAACACTGAAGCTTTCTTT. Its protein product is CASTADSLNTEAFF.

The table lists this clone with a count of one. The genes are TRBV2 and TRBJ2-1; TRBD1 matches 7 bases. In germline, CDR1 is SNHLY, CDR2 FYNNEI. V shed 4 bases and J 7 bases; nucleotides not matched to a gene: 1. This CDR3 is built from 12 residues. CDR3 DNA sequence: TGTGCCAGCAGTGTACAGGGGAATGAGCAGTTCTTC. Protein: CASSVQGNEQFF. Based on the CDR3 plus reference TRBV2 and TRBJ2-1, the full variable domain is EPEVTQTPSHQVTQMGQEVILRCVPISNHLYFYWYRQILGQKVEFLVSFYNNEISEKSEIFDDQFSVERPDGSNFTLKIRSTKLEDSAMYFCASSVQGNEQFFGPGTRLTVL.

CDR3 residues: CASSSTGNEQYF. In DNA, the CDR3 is TGTGCCAGCAGCTCGACAGGGAACGAGCAGTACTTC. V is TRBV7-9 and J is TRBJ2-7; 7 bases agree with TRBD1. CDR1 and CDR2 from the germline V gene are SEHNR and FQNEAQ (reference sequence). CDR3 length equals 12 residues. Losses at the gene ends were 4 bases for V and 5 bases for J; bases not matched to a gene: 2.

V gene TRBV5-1 combines with J gene TRBJ2-1; no definite D call. The CDR3 covers 15 residues. Germline V CDR1 and CDR2: SGHRS, YFSETQ. Trimming removed 4 bases from V and 0 bases from J, with 11 bases in between. The CDR3 reads CASSARGDSYNEQFF. CDR3 in DNA: TGCGCCAGCAGCGCACGTGGAGACTCCTACAATGAGCAGTTCTTC.

J is TRBJ2-1 and V is TRBV10-3; 9 bases fit TRBD2. There are 14 residues in the CDR3. V was clipped by 0 bases and J by 12 bases; unmatched bases: 6. Germline-derived CDR1 and CDR2 are ENHRY and SYGVKD. The CDR3 region is CAISESGLAGRQFF. CDR3 coding DNA: TGTGCCATCAGTGAGTCGGGGCTAGCGGGAAGGCAGTTCTTC.

This chain's CDR3 is CASSIQNQETQYF. DNA for the CDR3: TGTGCCAGTAGTATTCAGAACCAAGAGACCCAGTACTTC. The V call is TRBV19, the J call TRBJ2-5; D remains ambiguous. CDR3 length: 13 amino acids. The V end was cut by 3 bases, the J end by 0 bases, with 5 bases between. The V gene's germline CDR1 is LNHDA and CDR2 SQIVND (reference sequence).